This T cell receptor beta chain originates from a study of blood T cell repertoires in COVID-19. As for the study in general: The United States, Italy and Spain supplied acute and convalescent COVID-19 samples.

Some clones are missing from TCRdb's copy, which holds only in-frame ones; the method was immunoSEQ multiplex PCR. The table shows about 310,000 clones, with roughly 90% occurring only once. The CDR3 length is 12 residues. V lost 2 bases, J lost 6 bases, and 7 bases lay in between. Cohort 3 donors counted as recovered after two negative PCRs, clearance, or resolved symptoms. The receptor's source is a woman younger than 45 who had recovered from COVID-19. V usage is TRBV12-3 or TRBV12-4 and J usage is TRBJ1-1; no clear D gene. Sequenced material: PBMCs or T cells enriched from blood (not recorded which). The CDR3 here is CASSLFPPEAFF. Here the CDR3 DNA reads TGTGCCAGCAGTTTATTCCCTCCTGAAGCTTTCTTT.